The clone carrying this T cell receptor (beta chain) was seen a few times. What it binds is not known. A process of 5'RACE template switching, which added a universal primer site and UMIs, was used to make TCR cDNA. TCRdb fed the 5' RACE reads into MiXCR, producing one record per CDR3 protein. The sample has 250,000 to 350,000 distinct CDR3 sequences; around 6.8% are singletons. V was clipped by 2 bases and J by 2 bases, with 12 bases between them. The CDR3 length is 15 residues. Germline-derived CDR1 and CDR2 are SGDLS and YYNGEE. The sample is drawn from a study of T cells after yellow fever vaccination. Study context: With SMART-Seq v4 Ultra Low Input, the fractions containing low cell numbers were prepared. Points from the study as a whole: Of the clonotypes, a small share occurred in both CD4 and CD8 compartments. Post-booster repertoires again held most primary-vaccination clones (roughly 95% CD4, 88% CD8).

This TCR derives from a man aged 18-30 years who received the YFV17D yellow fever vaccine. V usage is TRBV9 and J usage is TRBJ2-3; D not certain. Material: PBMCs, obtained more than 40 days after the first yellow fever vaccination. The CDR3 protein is CASSVSSFSTDTQYF. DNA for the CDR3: TGTGCCAGCAGCGTTTCGAGTTTCTCCACAGATACGCAGTATTTT.